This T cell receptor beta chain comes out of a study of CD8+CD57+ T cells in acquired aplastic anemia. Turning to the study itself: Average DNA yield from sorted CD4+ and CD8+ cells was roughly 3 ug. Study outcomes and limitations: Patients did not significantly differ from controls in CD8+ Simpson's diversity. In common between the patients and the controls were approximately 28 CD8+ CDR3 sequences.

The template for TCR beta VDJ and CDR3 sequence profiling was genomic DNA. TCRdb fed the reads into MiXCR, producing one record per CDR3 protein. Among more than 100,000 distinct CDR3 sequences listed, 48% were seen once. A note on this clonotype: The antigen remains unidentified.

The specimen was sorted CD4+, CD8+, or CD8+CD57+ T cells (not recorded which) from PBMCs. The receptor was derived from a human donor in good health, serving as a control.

The chain's CDR3 is CATTDRAGTYEQYF. The CDR3 region has the DNA TGTGCCACTACCGACAGGGCGGGGACCTACGAGCAGTACTTC. J is TRBJ2-7 and V is TRBV10-3, with a possible D match to TRBD1 (7 bases). The CDR3 runs to 14 residues. CDR1 and CDR2 (germline): ENHRY, SYGVKD. Trimming stripped 10 bases from V and 2 bases from J, with 18 bases between.